Each of the 16 T cell receptor beta chains below was sequenced from the same sample in a study of technical replicates of blood from a handful of donors. Sequencing used immunoSEQ multiplex PCR; TCRdb keeps in-frame clones, though not all of them. The table shows around 84,000 clones, with around 97% occurring only once. Source material: T cells isolated from PBMCs. The receptors were gathered from a human donor in good health.

V is TRBV27 and J is TRBJ2-7; 9 bases are a match to TRBD1. CDR3 length: 12 residues. Germline V gene sequence: CDR1 MNHEY, CDR2 SMNVEV (reference sequence). Trimming cost V 10 bases and J 5 bases; bases outside gene matches: 6. As DNA, the CDR3 is TGTGCCACCGCGGGACAGGGCAACGAGCAGTACTTC. Amino acid sequence: CATAGQGNEQYF.

The rearrangement uses TRBV12-5 and TRBJ2-1, with a weak D call TRBD2 (9 bases). Trimming removed 0 bases from V and 4 bases from J, with 22 bases in between. CDR3 length: 19 residues. Germline V gene sequence: CDR1 LGHNT, CDR2 FRNRAP. CDR3: CASGLVRPDRGLAYNEQFF. The CDR3 DNA follows: TGTGCTAGTGGTTTGGTCCGCCCTGACAGGGGACTAGCATACAATGAGCAGTTCTTC.

The chain employs TRBV4-2 and TRBJ2-1; maybe TRBD1 (5 bases). CDR1 and CDR2 from the germline V gene are LGHNA and YNFKEQ. The length of the CDR3 is 14 residues. With 3 bases removed from V and 7 bases from J, the gap between germline ends came to 13 bases. Written as DNA, the CDR3 is TGTGCCAGCAGCCATAGGGGCTTAGGGAATGAGCAGTTCTTC. This translates into CASSHRGLGNEQFF.

V is TRBV6-5 and J is TRBJ1-5; maybe TRBD1 (6 bases). V shed 0 bases and J shed 3 bases, with 12 bases lying between them. The CDR3 totals 16 residues. Germline V gene data show CDR1 as MNHEY and CDR2 as SVGAGI. CDR3 in DNA: TGTGCCAGCAGTTACTCTTCAGGGGACCTCAATCAGCCCCAGCATTTT. Translation gives CASSYSSGDLNQPQHF.

The genes are TRBV10-3 and TRBJ1-5, with 9 bases lining up with TRBD1. Germline trimming cut 0 bases from V and 6 bases from J; bases unmatched to any gene: 15. This CDR3 spans 19 amino acids. CDR1 is ENHRY, CDR2 SYGVKD, per germline. Here the CDR3 reads CAISESILQGARVGQPQHF. In DNA, the CDR3 is TGTGCCATCAGTGAGTCGATCCTACAGGGGGCACGCGTCGGTCAGCCCCAGCATTTT.

The rearrangement links TRBV4-1 to TRBJ2-1; 7 positions agree with TRBD2. The CDR3 runs 18 residues. V dropped 2 bases and J dropped 8; count of bases not matched to a gene: 18. Germline V CDR1 and CDR2: MGHRA, YSYEKL. CDR3 loop: CASSQPKLGSGFTDEQFF. The CDR3 bases are TGCGCCAGCAGCCAACCCAAACTGGGTAGCGGGTTTACTGATGAGCAGTTCTTC.

Here the CDR3 DNA reads TGTGCCAGTAGTGTCCTCGGACAGGCCCCACTTCACGGTAATGAAAAACTGTTTTTT. It specifies CASSVLGQAPLHGNEKLFF. The chain carries TRBV19 and TRBJ1-4, with 7 nucleotides matching TRBD1. V trimming: 5 bases; J trimming: 4 bases; junction bases outside the gene matches: 19. This CDR3 is 19 amino acids long. Looked up from germline, CDR1 is LNHDA and CDR2 is SQIVND (reference sequence).

V gene TRBV10-3 combines with J gene TRBJ1-1, with 7 nucleotides matching TRBD1. The CDR3 length is 13 residues. Germline lookup yields CDR1 ENHRY and CDR2 SYGVKD. Unmatched junction bases numbered 0, after V lost 4 bases and J lost 1 base. The CDR3 DNA reads as TGTGCCATCAGTGGACAGGGGAACACTGAAGCTTTCTTT. Its protein product is CAISGQGNTEAFF.

The chain employs TRBV21-1 and TRBJ1-4; TRBD1, the table's D call, was not compared with the DNA. TRBV21-1 is tagged as a pseudogene. CDR3 size: 17 residues. CDR3 region: CASSAHSNREPNEKLFF. The CDR3 DNA sequence: TGTGCCAGCAGCGCACACAGCAACAGGGAGCCTAATGAAAAACTGTTTTTT.

The rearrangement joins TRBV7-9 to TRBJ2-7; 8 bases map to TRBD2. Per germline, CDR1 SEHNR and CDR2 FQNEAQ (reference sequence). The CDR3 spans 13 residues. Trimming at V came to 8 bases and at J to 6 bases, leaving 9 bases not matched to a gene. The CDR3 spells CASAPGGGTEQYF. The CDR3 DNA reads as TGTGCCAGCGCTCCCGGGGGGGGGACCGAGCAGTACTTC.

The V and J genes are TRBV2 and TRBJ2-6; D is ambiguous. The germline V gene encodes CDR1 SNHLY and CDR2 FYNNEI. V lost 2 bases and J lost 0, with 5 bases in between. The CDR3 has 15 residues. CDR3 coding DNA: TGTGCCAGCAGTGAATCGGGCTCTGGGGCCAACGTCCTGACTTTC. Translation: CASSESGSGANVLTF. The complete variable domain, with remaining parts taken from reference TRBV2 and TRBJ2-6, reads EPEVTQTPSHQVTQMGQEVILRCVPISNHLYFYWYRQILGQKVEFLVSFYNNEISEKSEIFDDQFSVERPDGSNFTLKIRSTKLEDSAMYFCASSESGSGANVLTFGAGSRLTVL.

The chain uses TRBV5-1 and TRBJ2-5; D is possibly TRBD2 (6 bases). CDR1 and CDR2 (germline): SGHRS, YFSETQ. Deletions cut 4 bases from V and 2 bases from J, with 9 bases between. The CDR3 spans 13 residues. CDR3 nucleotide sequence: TGCGCCAGCAGCAGGACTACGCAAGAGACCCAGTACTTC. Residues: CASSRTTQETQYF. Looking up the rest from reference TRBV5-1 and TRBJ2-5 gives the full variable domain: KAGVTQTPRYLIKTRGQQVTLSCSPISGHRSVSWYQQTPGQGLQFLFEYFSETQRNKGNFPGRFSGRQFSNSRSEMNVSTLELGDSALYLCASSRTTQETQYFGPGTRLLVL.

The J gene is TRBJ1-1, the V gene TRBV5-4; D may be TRBD1 (6 bases). CDR1 and CDR2 (germline): SGHNT, YYREEE (reference sequence). The CDR3 totals 14 residues. V was pared by 0 bases and J by 6 bases, with 12 bases between. The CDR3 DNA sequence: TGTGCCAGCAGCTTGGACAGGGCCTACGCTGAAGCTTTCTTT. Protein product: CASSLDRAYAEAFF.

The chain recombines TRBV11-2 with TRBJ2-7; D might be TRBD2 (6 bases). The germline V gene has CDR1 SGHAT and CDR2 FQNNGV. The CDR3 consists of 15 residues. Trimming removed 1 base at V and 4 bases at J, with 14 bases between. As DNA, the CDR3 is TGTGCCAGCAGCTTAGTGCGGGGCCGGGGTTACGAGCAGTACTTC. Amino acid sequence: CASSLVRGRGYEQYF.

In its sample, this clone was seen once. The chain combines TRBV5-1 with TRBJ2-3; TRBD1 is a possible D gene (6 bases). The CDR3 sequence is 14 residues long. Trimming left V 5 bases short and J 3 bases short, with 13 bases between. CDR1 and CDR2 from the germline V gene are SGHRS and YFSETQ. In DNA form, the CDR3 reads TGCGCCAGCAGAAAACAGGGAAATACAGATACGCAGTATTTT. It yields the protein CASRKQGNTDTQYF.

The CDR3 region is CASGPANQPQHF. CDR3 DNA sequence: TGTGCCAGCGGCCCCGCTAATCAGCCCCAGCATTTT. The chain recombines TRBV27 with TRBJ1-5; unclear D gene. The V gene's germline CDR1 is MNHEY and CDR2 SMNVEV (reference sequence). Trimming took off 8 bases at V and 4 bases at J, with 9 bases between the two ends. The CDR3 is 12 residues long.